This T cell receptor beta chain was retrieved from a study of T cells expressing NK-cell markers. Overall study context: Cells sorted as CD3+CD56+NKG2C+, CD3+CD56+NKG2C- and CD3+CD56-NKG2C+ T cells supplied the TCR beta repertoires. Study-wide results and limits: In four donors, these clonotypes also led the CD3+CD56-NKG2C+ fraction.

As for this clonotype: What it recognizes is unknown.

TCRdb re-called the 5' RACE reads and gives one entry per CDR3 protein, without DNA. The sample spans about 410,000 distinct CDR3 sequences; the ten largest clones claim approximately 12%. The TCR sequence derives from a woman aged 50 to 60 in good health. Sample: blood T cells: a sorted CD56 or NKG2C T cell subset, CD4+ or CD8+ T cells, or bulk PBMC T cells (not recorded which).

The CDR3 loop reads CASSSWLSTDTQYF. This sequence joins TRBV11-2 and TRBJ2-3. Germline-derived CDR1 and CDR2 are SGHAT and FQNNGV. The CDR3 spans 14 residues.